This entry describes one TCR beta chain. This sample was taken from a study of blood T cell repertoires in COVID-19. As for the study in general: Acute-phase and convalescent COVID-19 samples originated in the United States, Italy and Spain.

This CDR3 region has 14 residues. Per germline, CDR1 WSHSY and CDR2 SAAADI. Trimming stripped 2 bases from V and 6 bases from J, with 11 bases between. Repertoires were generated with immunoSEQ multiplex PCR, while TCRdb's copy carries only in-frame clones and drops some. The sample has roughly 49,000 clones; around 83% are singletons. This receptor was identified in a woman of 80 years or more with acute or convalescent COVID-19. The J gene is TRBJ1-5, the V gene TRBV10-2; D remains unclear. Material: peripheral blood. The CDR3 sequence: CASSERSSAQPQHF. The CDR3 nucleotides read TGCGCCAGCAGTGAGAGGAGTTCGGCTCAGCCCCAGCATTTT.